The rows below give T cell receptor beta chains drawn from one sample of a study of T-cell reconstitution after alpha-beta-depleted transplantation in children. One entry per CDR3 protein results from TCRdb running MiXCR on the PCR reads. The profile shows some 50,000 distinct CDR3 sequences, about 9% of them singletons. This specimen was PBMCs, mostly from graft donor cells, taken 60 days after TCRalphabeta/CD19-depleted stem cell transplant. The receptor set was obtained from a male patient between 2 and 10 years old who had a stem cell transplant for chronic granulomatous disease, so the T cells may come from the graft donor. Both conserved end residues are part of each CDR3. The order of the fields is J gene, clone size, V gene, D gene, CDR3 DNA, CDR3 protein. D genes are given only for firm matches. Expanded clones are given a class, and other clones once, few, many or no size at all.

>TRBJ1-6|many|TRBV28|-
TGTGCCAGCAGTTTTTGGCAGGGAGGTTCGGCCCTCCACTTT
CASSFWQGGSALHF
>TRBJ1-1|many|TRBV14|-
TGTGCCAGCAGCCGACTCGGGTGGAACACTGAAGCTTTCTTT
CASSRLGWNTEAFF
>TRBJ2-5|many|TRBV7-9|-
TGTGCCAGCAGCTTAGGTTGGCGGCTGTTAACTGAAGAGACCCAGTACTTC
CASSLGWRLLTEETQYF
>TRBJ2-1|-|TRBV30|-
TGTGCCTTCAACAGAGGGATAAGGAATGAGCAGTTCTTC
CAFNRGIRNEQFF
>TRBJ2-3|medium-sized|TRBV11-2|-
TGTGCCAGCAGCCCCATAATGACAGATACGCAGTATTTT
CASSPIMTDTQYF
>TRBJ1-3|many|TRBV7-9|-
TGTGCCAGCAGCTATACCAGGGCTACTCAAGGGGGAAACACCATATATTTT
CASSYTRATQGGNTIYF
>TRBJ2-3|many|TRBV27|TRBD2
TGTGCCAGCAGTTTTGCCGGGCCGCGGGGGGATACGCAGTATTTT
CASSFAGPRGDTQYF
>TRBJ1-2|many|TRBV12-3/TRBV12-4|-
TGTGCCAGCAGTTCCCTCCACGGTTACCTGTATGGCTACACCTTC
CASSSLHGYLYGYTF
>TRBJ1-1|many|TRBV2|-
TGTGCCAGCAGTGTGGACAAACACTTTAACACTGAAGCTTTCTTT
CASSVDKHFNTEAFF
>TRBJ2-5|many|TRBV20-1|TRBD1
TGCAGTGCCGGAGGGACAGGGGGCAGGGAGACCCAGTACTTC
CSAGGTGGRETQYF